A selection of T cell receptor beta chains follows, all from one sample in a study of blood T cell repertoires in COVID-19. Assay: immunoSEQ multiplex PCR; the TCRdb copy retains only in-frame clones and omits some. The sample shows about 260,000 clones, around 90% of them seen only once. What was sequenced was peripheral blood. The receptor source for this set is a human donor in a cohort sampled during active COVID-19. Each CDR3 is given with its conserved first and last residue. The D gene is left open where the match is weak. A clone size is listed for some rows: how often the clone was seen (once, few, many), or a class if it is expanded.

. 16 TRBJ1-4 TRBD1 TRBV7-2 TGTGCCAGCAGCCTCGGGTGGACAGGGTTGGATGAAAAACTGTTTTTT CASSLGWTGLDEKLFF
. 13 TRBJ1-1 . TRBV29-1 TGCAGCGTTGTTGGACACCTGAACACTGAAGCTTTCTTT CSVVGHLNTEAFF
. 12 TRBJ1-2 TRBD1 TRBV9 TGTGCCAGCAGCGCAGGGGGTTGGGGCTACACCTTC CASSAGGWGYTF
. 14 TRBJ1-3 . TRBV5-4 TGTGCCAGCAGCTTGGATCGGGTAGAAGACACCATATATTTT CASSLDRVEDTIYF
once 15 TRBJ1-3 . TRBV11-2 TGTGCCAGCAGCTTTAGGGGCGCAGGTGGAAACACCATATATTTT CASSFRGAGGNTIYF
. 14 TRBJ1-1 . TRBV29-1 TGCAGCGTTGTGGGCCCCGGAGGGGACACTGAAGCTTTCTTT CSVVGPGGDTEAFF
. 14 TRBJ1-5 TRBD1 TRBV5-1 TGCGCCAGCAGCTTGCGGCAGGGGGATCAGCCCCAGCATTTT CASSLRQGDQPQHF
. 13 TRBJ2-7 . TRBV7-9 TGTGCCAGCAGCTTATCACTAAGCTTCGAGCAGTACTTC CASSLSLSFEQYF
. 15 TRBJ1-5 TRBD1 TRBV7-2 TGTGCCAGCAGCCCGGGACAGGGGGGCAATCAGCCCCAGCATTTT CASSPGQGGNQPQHF
. 20 TRBJ2-3 . TRBV12-1 TGTGCCAGCAGCCCCCCTCCTGGGCTTGACAGGGGAGGGTACGCAGATACGCAGTATTTT CASSPPPGLDRGGYADTQYF
. 13 TRBJ2-7 . TRBV6-5 TGTGCCAGCAGCCCCGGAGTGCCCTACGAGCAGTACTTC CASSPGVPYEQYF
. 13 TRBJ2-6 . TRBV7-8 TGTGCCAGCAGAAAGGGGGGGGCCAACGTCCTGACTTTC CASRKGGANVLTF
few 16 TRBJ1-2 . TRBV3-1/TRBV3-2 TGTGCCAGCAGCCCCGAGAACAAGGCCCAACGGAGGGGCTACACCTTC CASSPENKAQRRGYTF
. 14 TRBJ1-1 TRBD1 TRBV7-9 TGTGCCAGCAGCTTAGACAGGGGGAACACTGAAGCTTTCTTT CASSLDRGNTEAFF
once 16 TRBJ1-6 TRBD1 TRBV5-1 TGCGCCAGCAGCTTGGCCGGGACAGGGGATAATTCACCCCTCCACTTT CASSLAGTGDNSPLHF
. 15 TRBJ2-7 TRBD1 TRBV3-1/TRBV3-2 TGTGCCAGCAGCCCCATACAGGGGAAGTCCGGCGAGCAGTACTTC CASSPIQGKSGEQYF
. 13 TRBJ1-5 . TRBV7-2 TGTGCCAGCAGCTCCGACAGTAATCAGCCCCAGCATTTT CASSSDSNQPQHF
few 16 TRBJ1-3 . TRBV3-1/TRBV3-2 TGTGCCAGCAGCCAAGATAACGCGGTCTCTGGAAACACCATATATTTT CASSQDNAVSGNTIYF
. 17 TRBJ2-7 TRBD2 TRBV2 TGTGCCAGCAGTGGGATGTTGAGACTAGCGGGGGACTACGAGCAGTACTTC CASSGMLRLAGDYEQYF
. 16 TRBJ2-3 TRBD2 TRBV9 TGTGCCAGCAGCGTATTTACGCTAGCGGGAGCTGATACGCAGTATTTT CASSVFTLAGADTQYF
. 15 TRBJ1-1 TRBD1 TRBV7-9 TGTGCCAGCAGGCCTAGGGACAGGGTCAACACTGAAGCTTTCTTT CASRPRDRVNTEAFF
. 15 TRBJ1-1 . TRBV10-1 TGCGCCAGCAGTGATGTGAGGTCGGCGAGAACTGAAGCTTTCTTT CASSDVRSARTEAFF
. 11 TRBJ2-7 . TRBV30 TGTGCCTGGCAGATTTCCTACGAGCAGTACTTC CAWQISYEQYF
once 16 TRBJ2-7 TRBD2 TRBV4-1 TGCGCCAGCAGCCGAGGGGGACTAGCGGCCTCCTACGAGCAGTACTTC CASSRGGLAASYEQYF
. 15 TRBJ2-5 . TRBV5-1 TGCGCCAGCAGCTTGAACGATGGCAGCCAAGAGACCCAGTACTTC CASSLNDGSQETQYF
. 15 TRBJ2-7 TRBD1 TRBV9 TGTGCCAGCAGCCCCGGGACAGGGGGGTCCTACGAGCAGTACTTC CASSPGTGGSYEQYF
. 18 TRBJ2-3 TRBD1 TRBV5-4 TGTGCCAGCAGCCTCCGGGACAGGGGGCATTATCGCATAAATACGCAGTATTTT CASSLRDRGHYRINTQYF
. 16 TRBJ1-5 . TRBV7-8 TGTGCCAGCAGCCCCAGGGTACGAGACGGCAATCAGCCCCAGCATTTT CASSPRVRDGNQPQHF
few 12 TRBJ1-2 . TRBV29-1 TGCAGCGTTTACGGACAGATCTATGGCTACACCTTC CSVYGQIYGYTF
. 17 TRBJ2-3 . TRBV6-2/TRBV6-3 TGTGCCAGCAGCTCGACCCGGGACTTGGTGGATCGAGATACGCAGTATTTT CASSSTRDLVDRDTQYF
. 14 TRBJ1-4 . TRBV9 TGTGCCAGCAGCGGAAGCCCCTCGAATGAAAAACTGTTTTTT CASSGSPSNEKLFF
once 20 TRBJ2-1 . TRBV12-1 TGTGCCAGCAGCTTGGGGGGACTAGCGGGAGCCTCATCGTATTACAATGAGCAGTTCTTC CASSLGGLAGASSYYNEQFF
many 14 TRBJ2-7 TRBD1 TRBV7-9 TGTGCCAGCAGCCCGGGACAGGGTGTCAACGAGCAGTACTTC CASSPGQGVNEQYF
. 12 TRBJ1-1 . TRBV30 TGTGCCTGGAGTGGCGGGGGCCTTGAAGCTTTCTTT CAWSGGGLEAFF
. 17 TRBJ1-4 TRBD1 TRBV6-2/TRBV6-3 TGTGCCAGCAGCCTAATCGGGACAGGGCGGCGTAATGAAAAACTGTTTTTT CASSLIGTGRRNEKLFF
. 14 TRBJ1-1 . TRBV4-3 TGCGCCAGCAGCCAAGCGATAGACAGGTTTGAAGCTTTCTTT CASSQAIDRFEAFF
once 14 TRBJ2-3 . TRBV18 TGTGCCAGCTCGGACCGGAGGAACACAGATACGCAGTATTTT CASSDRRNTDTQYF
. 13 TRBJ1-4 . TRBV2 TGTGCCGACGAACAGGCCGGTCTTGTAAAACTGTTTTTT CADEQAGLVKLFF
. 16 TRBJ1-2 TRBD1 TRBV10-2 TGCGCCAGCAGTGAGTACGGACAGGGCGAGCCTTATGGCTACACCTTC CASSEYGQGEPYGYTF
. 14 TRBJ1-1 . TRBV28 TGTGCCAGCAGTTCCCCTATCATGAACACTGAAGCTTTCTTT CASSSPIMNTEAFF
. 15 TRBJ2-7 . TRBV5-4 TGTGCCAGCAGCCCAAACCAGGGGATCTCCTACGAGCAGTACTTC CASSPNQGISYEQYF
. 20 TRBJ1-3 TRBD1 TRBV9 TGTGCCAGCAGCGTATCTGGGACAGCCCTTAATTCCGACTCTGGAAACACCATATATTTT CASSVSGTALNSDSGNTIYF
. 15 TRBJ2-1 . TRBV7-8 TGTGCCAGCAGCTTAGTGGCGGGGGCGTACAATGAGCAGTTCTTC CASSLVAGAYNEQFF
. 15 TRBJ1-6 TRBD1 TRBV15 TGTGCCACCAGCGACGGACAGGGCTATAATTCACCCCTCCACTTT CATSDGQGYNSPLHF
. 13 TRBJ2-7 . TRBV18 TGTGCCAGCTCAACTAGTAGCGGATACGAGCAGTACTTC CASSTSSGYEQYF
. 11 TRBJ2-7 . TRBV30 TGTGCCTGGGGGGACTTCTACGAGCAGTACTTC CAWGDFYEQYF
. 15 TRBJ1-1 TRBD1 TRBV5-6 TGTGCCAGCAGCTTGAGGACAGGGATGGGGCAGAAAGCTTTCTTT CASSLRTGMGQKAFF
. 15 TRBJ2-3 TRBD1 TRBV6-5 TGTGCCAGCAGCCGACAGGGCTTGAGAACAGATACGCAGTATTTT CASSRQGLRTDTQYF
. 13 TRBJ2-7 . TRBV19 TGTGCCAGTAGTCGTGGACTTTCCTACGAGCAGTACTTC CASSRGLSYEQYF
. 15 TRBJ2-7 TRBD1 TRBV4-3 TGCGCCAGCAGCCAAACCCTGGGACAGGGCTACGAGCAGTACTTC CASSQTLGQGYEQYF
. 13 TRBJ2-2 . TRBV24-1 TGTGCCACCAGGGACAGCAACACCGGGGAGCTGTTTTTT CATRDSNTGELFF
. 15 TRBJ2-3 . TRBV6-5 TGTGCCAGCAGTTACGGTCTAGTTCCCACAGATACGCAGTATTTT CASSYGLVPTDTQYF
. 11 TRBJ2-1 . TRBV11-3 TGTGCCAGCAGCCAATCCAATGAGCAGTTCTTC CASSQSNEQFF
. 15 TRBJ1-2 TRBD1 TRBV4-3 TGCGCCAGCAGCCAAGATCGTCAGGGGGGAGCTGGCTACACCTTC CASSQDRQGGAGYTF
. 15 TRBJ1-6 TRBD1 TRBV6-5 TGTGCCAGCAGTTCCGGGACAGGTGGCAATTCACCCCTCCACTTT CASSSGTGGNSPLHF
. 17 TRBJ2-1 TRBD1 TRBV15 TGTGCCACCAGCAGTCCAGGGGGCCCCAATTACATTGATGAGCAGTTCTTC CATSSPGGPNYIDEQFF
. 10 TRBJ2-6 . TRBV18 TGTGCCAGCTCTCCCCCCTTCCTGACTTTC CASSPPFLTF
. 17 TRBJ1-2 TRBD1 TRBV15 TGTGCCACCAGCAGAGATGACTACGGACAGGGGATCTATGGCTACACCTTC CATSRDDYGQGIYGYTF
. 16 TRBJ2-2 TRBD2 TRBV7-3 TGTGCCAGCAGCCTCGGACTAGCGGCGAACACCGGGGAGCTGTTTTTT CASSLGLAANTGELFF
. 15 TRBJ2-7 . TRBV19 TGTGCCAGTAGTATAAGTGGGACTTCCCGGTACGAGCAGTACTTC CASSISGTSRYEQYF